A single sample is the source of the 18 T cell receptor beta chains below, sequenced in a study of identical twins. TCRdb independently ran MiXCR on the 5' RACE reads; one entry per CDR3 protein. The sample has some 1,600,000 distinct CDR3 sequences; roughly a third are singletons. What was sequenced was cord blood. These TCRs come from a newborn girl in good health.

Note on this clonotype: At one boundary the junction diverges from the germline segment, which might be a read error. This chain connects TRBV7-9 to TRBJ2-5; D not certain. Per the germline V gene, CDR1 is SEHNR and CDR2 is FQNEAQ (reference sequence). The CDR3 runs to 13 residues. In nucleotides, the CDR3 is TGTTCCAGCAGCTTAGAGCGACAAGAGACCCAGTACTTC. Its protein product is CSSSLERQETQYF.

This clonotype has only one observation. V usage is TRBV3-1 and J usage is TRBJ1-4; D is unresolved. CDR3 length: 17 residues. V lost 0 bases and J lost 1, with 12 bases in between. Per the germline V gene, CDR1 is LGHDT and CDR2 is YNNKEL (reference sequence). The CDR3 DNA reads as TGTGCCAGCAGCCAAGATCTAATAGATCGAACTAATGAAAAACTGTTTTTT. Protein: CASSQDLIDRTNEKLFF.

V usage is TRBV13 and J usage is TRBJ2-7, with 10 positions matching TRBD2. The CDR3 loop spans 15 amino acids. V was pared by 8 bases and J by 5 bases, with 12 bases of the junction left unmatched. Germline loops: CDR1 PRHDT, CDR2 FYEKMQ (reference sequence). CDR3 DNA sequence: TGTGCCAGCGCGGGGCTAGCGGGGGTGCGCGACGAGCAGTACTTC. This translates into CASAGLAGVRDEQYF.

J is TRBJ2-1 and V is TRBV3-1; D uncertain. The CDR3 is 15 amino acids. V lost 3 bases and J 2 bases, leaving 11 bases between the germline ends. Per the germline V gene, CDR1 is LGHDT and CDR2 is YNNKEL (reference sequence). The CDR3 sequence: CASSHRLVTYNEQFF. In DNA, the CDR3 is TGTGCCAGCAGCCATCGACTGGTCACCTACAATGAGCAGTTCTTC.

In this sample, this clonotype turned up once. The chain recombines TRBV29-1 with TRBJ2-4, with D perhaps given as TRBD1 or TRBD2 (6 bases each). Per germline, CDR1 SQVTM and CDR2 ANQGSEA. Deletions cut 7 bases from V and 2 bases from J, with 12 bases between. The CDR3 is 13 residues long. DNA for the CDR3: TGCAGCGGCCCACGGGGGCCCAAAAACATTCAGTACTTC. The encoded protein is CSGPRGPKNIQYF.

This clonotype was recorded at least ten times. The chain joins TRBV24-1 to TRBJ2-7, with D possibly matching TRBD2 (5 bases). The V gene's germline CDR1 is KGHDR and CDR2 SFDVKD. The V and J ends lost 10 bases and 6 bases respectively, with 12 bases between them. CDR3 length equals 11 residues. CDR3 amino acids: CATRVHPEQYF. The CDR3, as DNA: TGTGCCACGAGGGTCCATCCCGAGCAGTACTTC.

This clonotype showed up just a few times. The chain links TRBV4-2 to TRBJ1-5; possible D gene TRBD1, 5 bases. Between the trimmed V and J ends, which lost 5 bases and 0 bases, there was a span of 11 bases. The V gene's germline CDR1 is LGHNA and CDR2 YNFKEQ. The CDR3 is 15 amino acids. The CDR3 spells CASSTRQNSNQPQHF. CDR3 coding DNA: TGTGCCAGCAGCACCCGACAGAATAGCAATCAGCCCCAGCATTTT.

Regarding this clonotype: This may stem from a read error, because a much larger clone lies one nucleotide away. V is TRBV7-9 and J is TRBJ2-7; TRBD2 is a possible D gene (6 bases). Trimming stripped 5 bases from V and 7 bases from J, with 18 bases between. The germline CDR1 and CDR2 sequences are SEHNR and FQNEAQ (reference sequence). The CDR3 covers 14 residues. The CDR3 bases are TGTGCCAGCAGCCCCCCGACTAGTCAAAATGAGCAGTACTTC. It codes for CASSPPTSQNEQYF.

This clonotype was seen a few times. The chain links TRBV7-7 to TRBJ2-5; D may be TRBD1 (7 bases). V lost 3 bases, J lost 2 bases, and 13 bases lay in between. This CDR3 has 15 amino acids. The V gene's germline CDR1 is SSHAT and CDR2 FNYEAQ (reference sequence). CDR3 loop: CASSFTRGRQETQYF. The CDR3 nucleotides are TGTGCCAGCAGCTTTACCAGGGGGAGGCAAGAGACCCAGTACTTC.

There are a few counts of this clonotype. This chain links TRBV20-1 with TRBJ2-7; D is unclear. Trimming took off 2 bases at V and 3 bases at J, with 2 bases between the two ends. CDR1 DFQATT and CDR2 SNEGSKA come from the germline V gene (reference sequence). The CDR3 spans 10 residues. The CDR3 reads CSARYYEQYF. In DNA form, the CDR3 reads TGCAGTGCTAGATACTACGAGCAGTACTTC.

This chain links TRBV21-1 with TRBJ1-5; no check of the table's D call, TRBD1, against the DNA was made. TRBV21-1 is described as a pseudogene. The CDR3 runs to 13 residues. The CDR3 sequence is CASRSRVNQPQHF. The CDR3 DNA reads as TGTGCCAGCAGGTCCAGGGTCAATCAACCCCAGCATTTT.

This chain joins TRBV28 and TRBJ2-1; weak D call: TRBD2 (5 bases). This CDR3 has 13 residues. Per germline, CDR1 MDHEN and CDR2 SYDVKM. Trimming pared 3 bases from V and 10 bases from J, leaving 13 bases between. For the CDR3, the DNA is TGTGCCAGCAGTTTTGGAGGCTACCCCGAGCAGTTCTTC. Translation gives CASSFGGYPEQFF.

For this clonotype: Sequence at one end of the junction differs from germline and may be a read error. The chain recombines TRBV7-2 with TRBJ2-1, with 8 positions matching TRBD2. The CDR3 totals 13 residues. Germline V gene sequence: CDR1 SGHTA, CDR2 FQGNSA. CDR3 sequence (DNA): TGTGCCAGCAGCCTAGCGGGTAACAATGAGCACTTCTTC. Encoded protein: CASSLAGNNEHFF.

CDR3 protein: CASSYSGGWGYTF. The DNA of the CDR3 is TGTGCCAGCAGTTACTCCGGGGGTTGGGGCTACACCTTC. This chain uses TRBV6-5 with TRBJ1-2, with D possibly matching TRBD1 (5 bases). Germline V gene sequence: CDR1 MNHEY, CDR2 SVGAGI. The length of the CDR3 is 13 residues. The V and J ends lost 0 bases and 8 bases respectively, with 10 bases between them.

This clonotype showed up just a few times. The chain recombines TRBV3-1 with TRBJ1-1, with no clear D. V lost 1 base, J lost 0 bases, and 9 bases lay in between. The germline gives CDR1 LGHDT, CDR2 YNNKEL (reference sequence). The length of the CDR3 is 15 residues. The CDR3 region is CASSQGSILNTEAFF. DNA of the CDR3: TGTGCCAGCAGCCAAGGTTCCATCCTGAACACTGAAGCTTTCTTT.

The chain recombines TRBV25-1 with TRBJ2-7; D remains unclear. Trimming left V 3 bases short and J 2 bases short, with 11 bases between. CDR3 size: 14 residues. Germline V gives CDR1 MGHDK, CDR2 SYGVNS. The CDR3 region is CASSDSLAPYEQYF. The CDR3 region has the DNA TGTGCCAGCAGTGACTCACTTGCCCCCTACGAGCAGTACTTC.

V and J are TRBV5-4 and TRBJ1-4; 8 bases match TRBD1. CDR3 length: 14 amino acids. The V gene end was trimmed by 3 bases and the J gene end by 8 bases; junction bases not matched to a gene: 6. The germline V gene has CDR1 SGHNT and CDR2 YYREEE (reference sequence). The CDR3 region is CASSSGQAGEKLFF. As DNA, the CDR3 is TGTGCCAGCAGCTCGGGACAGGCGGGGGAAAAACTGTTTTTT. The full variable domain, in which reference TRBV5-4 and TRBJ1-4 provide the parts outside the CDR3, is ETGVTQSPTHLIKTRGQQVTLRCSSQSGHNTVSWYQQALGQGPQFIFQYYREEENGRGNFPPRFSGLQFPNYSSELNVNALELDDSALYLCASSSGQAGEKLFFGSGTQLSVL.

There are a few counts of this clonotype. The chain is built from TRBV6-1 and TRBJ1-4; no clear D. Trimming took off 3 bases at V and 5 bases at J, with 7 bases between the two ends. CDR3 size: 13 residues. Germline V CDR1 and CDR2: MNHNS, SASEGT. The CDR3 DNA follows: TGTGCCAGCAGTGAGGCGGGGAATGAAAAACTGTTTTTT. Translating it yields CASSEAGNEKLFF.